Following are 2 T cell receptor beta chains from one sample sequenced in a study of T cells in Graves' hyperthyroidism and ophthalmopathy. The source material, RNA transcripts, was used to amplify TCR beta CDR3 regions. HTBI primers were employed in a first-round RT-PCR of the TCR CDR3. TCRdb re-called the multiplex PCR reads through MiXCR, storing one row per CDR3 protein. The sample lists 750,000 to 950,000 distinct CDR3 sequences; about two fifths were seen once. Sequencing was carried out using blood. These receptor sequences come from a man in his late teens or twenties with Graves' hyperthyroidism.

The gene calls are TRBV7-2 and TRBJ1-4; TRBD1 is a possible D gene (6 bases). CDR1 is SGHTA, CDR2 FQGNSA, per germline. CDR3 size: 17 residues. The ends were cut back, 5 bases at V and 1 base at J, with 17 bases in the middle. The CDR3: CASSADRRYGTNEKLFF. The CDR3, as DNA: TGTGCCAGCAGCGCAGACAGGAGGTATGGAACTAATGAAAAACTGTTTTTT.

This clonotype has more than one count but fewer than ten. V is TRBV20-1 and J is TRBJ2-7; TRBD2 matches at 15 bases. V shed 4 bases, J shed 4 bases, and the junction held 5 bases outside the gene matches. The germline CDR1 and CDR2 sequences are DFQATT and SNEGSKA (reference sequence). This CDR3 spans 15 amino acids. The CDR3 nucleotides read TGCAGTGCTACCGGGACTAGCGGGGGGCCGTACGAGCAGTACTTC. Translation gives CSATGTSGGPYEQYF.